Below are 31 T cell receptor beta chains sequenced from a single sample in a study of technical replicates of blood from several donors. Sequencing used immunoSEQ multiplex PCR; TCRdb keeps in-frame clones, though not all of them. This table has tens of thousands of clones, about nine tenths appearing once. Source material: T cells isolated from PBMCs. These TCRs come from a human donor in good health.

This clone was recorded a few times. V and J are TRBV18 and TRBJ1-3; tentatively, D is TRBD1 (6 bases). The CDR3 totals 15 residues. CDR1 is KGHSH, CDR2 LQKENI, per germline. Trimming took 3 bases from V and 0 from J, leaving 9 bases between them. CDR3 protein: CASSPDRSSGNTIYF. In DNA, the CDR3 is TGTGCCAGCTCACCCGACAGGAGCTCTGGAAACACCATATATTTT.

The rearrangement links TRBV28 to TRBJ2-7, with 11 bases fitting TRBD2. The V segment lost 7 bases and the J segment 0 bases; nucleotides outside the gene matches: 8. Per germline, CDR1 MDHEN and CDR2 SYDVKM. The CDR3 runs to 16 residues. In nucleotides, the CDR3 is TGTGCCAGCACTCTCCGACTAGCGGGAACCTCCTACGAGCAGTACTTC. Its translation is CASTLRLAGTSYEQYF. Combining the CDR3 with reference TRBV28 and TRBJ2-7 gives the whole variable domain DVKVTQSSRYLVKRTGEKVFLECVQDMDHENMFWYRQDPGLGLRLIYFSYDVKMKEKGDIPEGYSVSREKKERFSLILESASTNQTSMYLCASTLRLAGTSYEQYFGPGTRLTVT.

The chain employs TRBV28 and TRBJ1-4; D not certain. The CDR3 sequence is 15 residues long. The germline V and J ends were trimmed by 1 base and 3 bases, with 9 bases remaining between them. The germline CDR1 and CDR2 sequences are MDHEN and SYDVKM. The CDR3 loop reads CASSLFGGSNEKLFF. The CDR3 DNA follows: TGTGCCAGCAGTTTATTCGGAGGTTCTAATGAAAAACTGTTTTTT. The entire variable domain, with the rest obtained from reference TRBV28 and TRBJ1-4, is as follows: DVKVTQSSRYLVKRTGEKVFLECVQDMDHENMFWYRQDPGLGLRLIYFSYDVKMKEKGDIPEGYSVSREKKERFSLILESASTNQTSMYLCASSLFGGSNEKLFFGSGTQLSVL.

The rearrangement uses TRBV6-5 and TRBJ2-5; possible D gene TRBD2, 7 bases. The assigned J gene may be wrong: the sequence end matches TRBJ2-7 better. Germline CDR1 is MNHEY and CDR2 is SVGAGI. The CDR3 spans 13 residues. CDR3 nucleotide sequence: TGTGCCAGCAGGGGAGGGACATCCTACGAGCAGTACTTC. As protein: CASRGGTSYEQYF.

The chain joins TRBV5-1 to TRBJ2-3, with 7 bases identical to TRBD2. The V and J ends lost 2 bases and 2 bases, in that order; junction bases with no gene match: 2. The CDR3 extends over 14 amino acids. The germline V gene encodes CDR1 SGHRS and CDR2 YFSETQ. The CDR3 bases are TGCGCCAGCAGCTTTGCGGGAGACACAGATACGCAGTATTTT. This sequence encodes CASSFAGDTDTQYF.

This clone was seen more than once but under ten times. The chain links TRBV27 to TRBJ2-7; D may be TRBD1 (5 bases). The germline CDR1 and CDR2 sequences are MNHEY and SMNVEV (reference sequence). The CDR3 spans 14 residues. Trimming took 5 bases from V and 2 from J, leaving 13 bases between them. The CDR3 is CASSLSTGPYEQYF. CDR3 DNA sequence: TGTGCCAGCAGTCTCAGTACAGGTCCCTACGAGCAGTACTTC.

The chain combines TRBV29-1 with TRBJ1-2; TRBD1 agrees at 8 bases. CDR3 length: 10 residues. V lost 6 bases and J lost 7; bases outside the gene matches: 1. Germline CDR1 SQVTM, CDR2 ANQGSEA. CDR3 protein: CSVDRVGYTF. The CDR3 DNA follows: TGCAGCGTGGACAGGGTTGGCTACACCTTC.

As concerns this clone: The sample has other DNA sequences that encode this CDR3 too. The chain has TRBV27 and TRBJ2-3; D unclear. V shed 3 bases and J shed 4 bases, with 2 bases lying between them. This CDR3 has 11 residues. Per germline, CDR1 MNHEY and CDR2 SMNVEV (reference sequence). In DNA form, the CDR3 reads TGTGCCAGCAGTTTCTCAGATACGCAGTATTTT. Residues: CASSFSDTQYF.

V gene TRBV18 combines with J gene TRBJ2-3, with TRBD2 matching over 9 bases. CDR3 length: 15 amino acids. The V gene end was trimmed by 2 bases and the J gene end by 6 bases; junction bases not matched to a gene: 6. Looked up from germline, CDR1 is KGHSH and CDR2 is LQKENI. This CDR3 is CASSPGIAGADTQYF. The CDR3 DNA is TGTGCCAGCTCACCAGGAATAGCGGGAGCTGATACGCAGTATTTT.

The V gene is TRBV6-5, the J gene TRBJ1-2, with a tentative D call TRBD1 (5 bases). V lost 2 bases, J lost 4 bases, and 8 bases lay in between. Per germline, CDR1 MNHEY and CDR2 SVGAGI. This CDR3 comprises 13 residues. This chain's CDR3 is CASSYERGYGYTF. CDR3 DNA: TGTGCCAGCAGTTACGAAAGGGGCTATGGCTACACCTTC.

The CDR3 region is CASSLALGVDNEQFF. The CDR3 DNA reads TGCGCCAGCAGCTTGGCTCTAGGGGTAGACAATGAGCAGTTCTTC. This chain uses TRBV5-1 with TRBJ2-1; D possibly corresponds to TRBD1 (5 bases). The CDR3 contains 15 residues. Between the trimmed V and J ends, which lost 0 bases and 5 bases, there was a span of 12 bases. Germline-derived CDR1 and CDR2 are SGHRS and YFSETQ. The full variable domain, completed using reference TRBV5-1 and TRBJ2-1, is KAGVTQTPRYLIKTRGQQVTLSCSPISGHRSVSWYQQTPGQGLQFLFEYFSETQRNKGNFPGRFSGRQFSNSRSEMNVSTLELGDSALYLCASSLALGVDNEQFFGPGTRLTVL.

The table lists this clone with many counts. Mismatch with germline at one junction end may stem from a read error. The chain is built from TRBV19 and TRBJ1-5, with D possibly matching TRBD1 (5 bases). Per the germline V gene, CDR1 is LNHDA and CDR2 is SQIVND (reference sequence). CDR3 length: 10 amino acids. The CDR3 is CASSPGLITF. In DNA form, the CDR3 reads TGTGCCAGTAGTCCGGGACTCATTACTTTT.

The CDR3 here is CASSLGRTSAYNEQFF. The DNA of the CDR3 is TGTGCCAGCAGCTTAGGGAGGACTAGCGCCTACAATGAGCAGTTCTTC. This chain connects TRBV11-3 to TRBJ2-1, with 9 bases aligning to TRBD2. The CDR3 extends over 16 amino acids. Germline values: CDR1 SGHNT, CDR2 YENEEA. After removal of 1 base from V and 2 bases from J, the junction contained 3 bases not matched to a gene.

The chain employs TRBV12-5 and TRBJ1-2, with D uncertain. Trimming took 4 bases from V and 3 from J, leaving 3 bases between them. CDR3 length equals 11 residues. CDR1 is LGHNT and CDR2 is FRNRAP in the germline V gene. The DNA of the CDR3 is TGTGCTAGTGGTTCTTACTATGGCTACACCTTC. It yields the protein CASGSYYGYTF.

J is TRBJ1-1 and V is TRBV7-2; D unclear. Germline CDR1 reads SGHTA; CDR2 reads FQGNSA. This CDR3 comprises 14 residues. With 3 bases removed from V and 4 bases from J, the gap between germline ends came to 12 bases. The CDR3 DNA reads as TGTGCCAGCAGCTTCTTAGAGCGGGGCACTGAAGCTTTCTTT. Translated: CASSFLERGTEAFF.

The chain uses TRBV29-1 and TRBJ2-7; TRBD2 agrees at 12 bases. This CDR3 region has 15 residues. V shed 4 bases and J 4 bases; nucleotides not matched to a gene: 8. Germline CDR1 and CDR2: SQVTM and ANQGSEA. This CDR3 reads CSVVATSGRGYEQYF. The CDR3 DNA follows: TGCAGCGTTGTAGCGACTAGCGGGAGAGGGTACGAGCAGTACTTC.

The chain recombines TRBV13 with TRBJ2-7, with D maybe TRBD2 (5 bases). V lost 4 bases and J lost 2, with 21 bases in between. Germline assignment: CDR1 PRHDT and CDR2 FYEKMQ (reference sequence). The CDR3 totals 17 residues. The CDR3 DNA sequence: TGTGCCAGCAGCTCCCAATTTGAGCTAGCCACTACCTACGAGCAGTACTTC. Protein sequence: CASSSQFELATTYEQYF.

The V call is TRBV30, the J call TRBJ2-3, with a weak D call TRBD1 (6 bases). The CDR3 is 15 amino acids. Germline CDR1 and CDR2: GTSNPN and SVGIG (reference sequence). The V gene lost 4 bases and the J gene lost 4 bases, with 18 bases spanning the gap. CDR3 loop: CAWTQEAGAADTQYF. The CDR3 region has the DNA TGTGCCTGGACTCAGGAGGCAGGGGCGGCAGATACGCAGTATTTT.

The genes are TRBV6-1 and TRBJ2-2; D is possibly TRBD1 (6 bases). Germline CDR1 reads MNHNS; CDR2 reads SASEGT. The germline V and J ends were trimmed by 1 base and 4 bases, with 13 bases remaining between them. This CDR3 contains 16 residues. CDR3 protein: CASSEGGTPSTGELFF. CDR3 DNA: TGTGCCAGCAGTGAAGGGGGGACACCCAGCACCGGGGAGCTGTTTTTT.

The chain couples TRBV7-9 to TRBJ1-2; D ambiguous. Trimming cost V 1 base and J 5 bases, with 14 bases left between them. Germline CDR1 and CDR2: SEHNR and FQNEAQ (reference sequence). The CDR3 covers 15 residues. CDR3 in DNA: TGTGCCAGCAGCTTAGTAACAGCTCCCTATTATGGCTACACCTTC. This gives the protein CASSLVTAPYYGYTF. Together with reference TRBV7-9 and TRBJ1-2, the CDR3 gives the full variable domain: DTGVSQNPRHKITKRGQNVTFRCDPISEHNRLYWYRQTLGQGPEFLTYFQNEAQLEKSRLLSDRFSAERPKGSFSTLEIQRTEQGDSAMYLCASSLVTAPYYGYTFGSGTRLTVV.

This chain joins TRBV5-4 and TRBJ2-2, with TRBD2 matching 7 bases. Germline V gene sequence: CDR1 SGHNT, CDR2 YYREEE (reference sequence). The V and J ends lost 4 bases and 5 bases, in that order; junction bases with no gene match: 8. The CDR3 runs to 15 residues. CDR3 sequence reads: CASSPGLVVTGELFF. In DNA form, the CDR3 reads TGTGCCAGCAGCCCCGGACTAGTCGTTACCGGGGAGCTGTTTTTT.

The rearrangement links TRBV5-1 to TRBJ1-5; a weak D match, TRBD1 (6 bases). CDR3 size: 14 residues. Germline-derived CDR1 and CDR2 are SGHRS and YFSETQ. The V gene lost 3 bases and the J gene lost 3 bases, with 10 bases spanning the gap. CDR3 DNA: TGCGCCAGCAGCTCCGGACAGCCCAATCAGCCCCAGCATTTT. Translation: CASSSGQPNQPQHF.

The CDR3 loop reads CASSTGQGSTDTQYF. The DNA for the CDR3 is TGTGCCAGCAGTACCGGACAGGGCAGCACAGATACGCAGTATTTT. The V and J genes are TRBV6-5 and TRBJ2-3, with 8 bases matching TRBD1. The CDR3 length is 15 residues. Trimming removed 5 bases from V and 0 bases from J; junction bases left unmatched: 4. CDR1 MNHEY and CDR2 SVGAGI come from the germline V gene.

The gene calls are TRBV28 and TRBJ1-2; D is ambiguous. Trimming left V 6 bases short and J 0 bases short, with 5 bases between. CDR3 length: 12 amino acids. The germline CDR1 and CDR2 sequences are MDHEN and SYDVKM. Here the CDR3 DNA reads TGTGCCAGCAGGGGCGCTAACTATGGCTACACCTTC. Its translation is CASRGANYGYTF.

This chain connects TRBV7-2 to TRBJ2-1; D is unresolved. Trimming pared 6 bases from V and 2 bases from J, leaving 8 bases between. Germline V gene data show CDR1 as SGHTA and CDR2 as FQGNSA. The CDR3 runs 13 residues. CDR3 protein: CASRSGPYNEQFF. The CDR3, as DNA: TGTGCCAGCAGGAGTGGGCCCTACAATGAGCAGTTCTTC.

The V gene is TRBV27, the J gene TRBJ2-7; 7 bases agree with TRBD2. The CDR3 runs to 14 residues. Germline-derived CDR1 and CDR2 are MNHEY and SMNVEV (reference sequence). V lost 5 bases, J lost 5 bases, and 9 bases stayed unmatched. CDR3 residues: CASSPGLGFHEQYF. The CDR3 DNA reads TGTGCCAGCAGTCCAGGACTAGGGTTCCACGAGCAGTACTTC.

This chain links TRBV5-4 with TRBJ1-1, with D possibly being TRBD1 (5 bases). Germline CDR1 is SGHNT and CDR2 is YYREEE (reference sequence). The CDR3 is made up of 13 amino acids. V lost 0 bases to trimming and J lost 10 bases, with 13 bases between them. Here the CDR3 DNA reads TGTGCCAGCAGCTTGGAGCAGGGAAAGGGAGCTTTCTTT. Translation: CASSLEQGKGAFF.

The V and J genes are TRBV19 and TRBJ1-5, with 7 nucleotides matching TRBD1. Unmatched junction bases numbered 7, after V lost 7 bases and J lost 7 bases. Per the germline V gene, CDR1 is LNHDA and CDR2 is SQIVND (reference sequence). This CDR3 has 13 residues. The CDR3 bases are TGTGCCAGTATGCACAGGGGTGGCCAGCCCCAGCATTTT. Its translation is CASMHRGGQPQHF.

The CDR3: CASSSSGSGYGYTF. For the CDR3, the DNA is TGTGCCAGCAGCTCCTCGGGATCGGGCTATGGCTACACCTTC. The genes are TRBV7-3 and TRBJ1-2; D is ambiguous. The V end was cut by 4 bases, the J end by 4 bases, with 13 bases between. CDR1 is SGHTA, CDR2 FQGTGA, per germline. The CDR3 runs 14 residues. Looking up the rest from reference TRBV7-3 and TRBJ1-2 gives the full variable domain: GAGVSQTPSNKVTEKGKYVELRCDPISGHTALYWYRQSLGQGPEFLIYFQGTGAADDSGLPNDRFFAVRPEGSVSTLKIQRTERGDSAVYLCASSSSGSGYGYTFGSGTRLTVV.

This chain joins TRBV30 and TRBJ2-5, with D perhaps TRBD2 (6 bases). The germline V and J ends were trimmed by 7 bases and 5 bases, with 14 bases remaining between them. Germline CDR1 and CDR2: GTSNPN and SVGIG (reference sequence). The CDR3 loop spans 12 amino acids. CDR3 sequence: CALSTSYETQYF. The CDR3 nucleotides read TGTGCCTTAAGTACTAGCTATGAGACCCAGTACTTC.

CDR3 DNA sequence: TGTGCCACCTACGACAGGGACACTGAAGCTTTCTTT. Its translation is CATYDRDTEAFF. V gene TRBV11-3 combines with J gene TRBJ1-1; 7 bases agree with TRBD1. The CDR3 has 12 residues. CDR1 is SGHNT and CDR2 is YENEEA in the germline V gene. Trimming removed 10 bases from V and 3 bases from J; junction bases left unmatched: 5. Looking up the rest from reference TRBV11-3 and TRBJ1-1 gives the full variable domain: EAGVVQSPRYKIIEKKQPVAFWCNPISGHNTLYWYLQNLGQGPELLIRYENEEAVDDSQLPKDRFSAERLKGVDSTLKIQPAELGDSAVYLCATYDRDTEAFFGQGTRLTVV.